The 24 T cell receptor beta chains in this list originate from one sample, sequenced in a study of T cell responses to AZD1222 COVID-19 vaccine. Profiling relied on immunoSEQ multiplex PCR, and the TCRdb table lists in-frame clones only, not all of them. The table lists 150,000 or so clones, around 88% of them singletons. Sequenced material: peripheral blood, taken on day 0 of AZD1222 vaccination. Receptors originate from an adult in good health.

The chain links TRBV10-1 to TRBJ1-2, with TRBD1 matching over 12 bases. With 6 bases clipped from V and 7 bases from J, the junction kept 15 bases outside the gene matches. CDR3 size: 17 residues. Germline CDR1 WNHNN, CDR2 SYGVQD (reference sequence). The CDR3 reads CASSREGGQGATLGYTF. CDR3 bases: TGCGCCAGCAGCCGAGAGGGGGGACAGGGGGCGACCCTTGGCTACACCTTC.

This rearrangement joins TRBV14 to TRBJ1-1; D gene uncertain. This CDR3 comprises 12 residues. Trimming left V 6 bases short and J 4 bases short, with 9 bases between. Germline lookup yields CDR1 SGHDN and CDR2 FVKESK. For the CDR3, the DNA is TGTGCCAGCAGTACTATGGGCACTGAAGCTTTCTTT. Its translation is CASSTMGTEAFF. The entire variable domain, with the rest obtained from reference TRBV14 and TRBJ1-1, is as follows: EAGVTQFPSHSVIEKGQTVTLRCDPISGHDNLYWYRRVMGKEIKFLLHFVKESKQDESGMPNNRFLAERTGGTYSTLKVQPAELEDSGVYFCASSTMGTEAFFGQGTRLTVV.

The rearrangement uses TRBV5-1 and TRBJ1-1; a possible D gene is TRBD1 (5 bases). The CDR3 length is 14 residues. Trimming removed 4 bases at V and 7 bases at J, with 17 bases between. Per germline, CDR1 SGHRS and CDR2 YFSETQ. The CDR3 sequence is CASSRLDSKGEAFF. The CDR3 nucleotides are TGCGCCAGCAGCCGATTAGACAGTAAGGGTGAAGCTTTCTTT.

V is TRBV6-5 and J is TRBJ1-1, with D possibly TRBD1 on 6 matching bases. This CDR3 has 15 residues. Trimming pared 5 bases from V and 5 bases from J, leaving 18 bases between. Germline CDR1 MNHEY, CDR2 SVGAGI. CDR3 in amino acids: CASSPGRQAGTEAFF. The CDR3 DNA reads as TGTGCCAGCAGTCCAGGGCGACAGGCGGGAACTGAAGCTTTCTTT.

V and J are TRBV9 and TRBJ2-7, with D possibly matching TRBD1 (5 bases). The length of the CDR3 is 14 residues. The germline V gene encodes CDR1 SGDLS and CDR2 YYNGEE. V was clipped by 0 bases and J by 4 bases, with 11 bases between them. The CDR3 here is CASSVGSQGYEQYF. CDR3 sequence (DNA): TGTGCCAGCAGCGTAGGGTCCCAGGGTTACGAGCAGTACTTC.

This chain links TRBV19 with TRBJ1-6; the match to TRBD1 covers 9 bases. V dropped 11 bases and J dropped 9; count of bases not matched to a gene: 8. The CDR3 contains 13 residues. Germline V gives CDR1 LNHDA, CDR2 SQIVND (reference sequence). The CDR3 nucleotides are TGTGCCGGGAGGACAGGGGAAGGTTCACCCCTCCACTTT. Translation gives CAGRTGEGSPLHF. The complete variable domain, with remaining parts taken from reference TRBV19 and TRBJ1-6, reads DGGITQSPKYLFRKEGQNVTLSCEQNLNHDAMYWYRQDPGQGLRLIYYSQIVNDFQKGDIAEGYSVSREKKESFPLTVTSAQKNPTAFYLCAGRTGEGSPLHFGNGTRLTVT.

This clone has a single count. V usage is TRBV7-8 and J usage is TRBJ1-2, with TRBD1 matching over 7 bases. The ends lost 5 bases at V and 4 bases at J; junction bases unmatched: 7. CDR1 and CDR2 (germline): SGHVS, FQNEAQ. There are 14 residues in the CDR3. The CDR3 DNA follows: TGTGCCAGCAGCACCGGGACAGAGCTCTATGGCTACACCTTC. It translates to CASSTGTELYGYTF.

V gene TRBV18 combines with J gene TRBJ1-4, with 7 bases aligning to TRBD1. The CDR3 sequence is 14 residues long. V lost 5 bases to trimming and J lost 3 bases; unmatched junction nucleotides: 3. Germline V lookup: CDR1 KGHSH, CDR2 LQKENI. CDR3 sequence: CASSSRGANEKLFF. The CDR3 DNA follows: TGTGCCAGCTCAAGCAGGGGGGCTAATGAAAAACTGTTTTTT. The variable domain in full, completed from reference TRBV18 and TRBJ1-4, reads NAGVMQNPRHLVRRRGQEARLRCSPMKGHSHVYWYRQLPEEGLKFMVYLQKENIIDESGMPKERFSAEFPKEGPSILRIQQVVRGDSAAYFCASSSRGANEKLFFGSGTQLSVL.

The J gene is TRBJ2-7, the V gene TRBV5-1; no reliable D call. The CDR3 contains 13 residues. In germline, CDR1 is SGHRS, CDR2 YFSETQ. Trimming cost V 5 bases and J 9 bases, with 18 bases left between them. The CDR3 DNA sequence: TGCGCCAGCAGTAGATGGCCGATTGAAGGGCAGTACTTC. Translated: CASSRWPIEGQYF. Complete variable domain (other parts from reference TRBV5-1 and TRBJ2-7): KAGVTQTPRYLIKTRGQQVTLSCSPISGHRSVSWYQQTPGQGLQFLFEYFSETQRNKGNFPGRFSGRQFSNSRSEMNVSTLELGDSALYLCASSRWPIEGQYFGPGTRLTVT.

The CDR3 DNA reads as TGTGCCAGCAGCTCTGACATGAACACTGAAGCTTTCTTT. Its protein is CASSSDMNTEAFF. The chain recombines TRBV11-1 with TRBJ1-1; D gene uncertain. Germline V CDR1 and CDR2: SGHAT, FQDESV (reference sequence). V lost 4 bases, J lost 0 bases, and 6 bases lay in between. This CDR3 has 13 amino acids.

The gene calls are TRBV6-5 and TRBJ2-1, with D possibly being TRBD1 (5 bases). Trimming pared 10 bases from V and 7 bases from J, leaving 11 bases between. The CDR3 contains 11 residues. In germline, CDR1 is MNHEY, CDR2 SVGAGI. CDR3 protein: CATAGWNEQFF. The CDR3 region has the DNA TGTGCCACGGCAGGGTGGAATGAGCAGTTCTTC.

As for this clone: Its ends do not fully match the called genes, so a read error is possible. V usage is TRBV7-9 and J usage is TRBJ1-2, with 9 bases identical to TRBD1. Germline V gene data show CDR1 as SEHNR and CDR2 as FQNEAQ (reference sequence). The CDR3 loop spans 13 amino acids. DNA of the CDR3: TGTGCCAGCAGCTTCCTGGGACAGGGCCTGGTAGCCTTC. Its protein product is CASSFLGQGLVAF.

The gene calls are TRBV28 and TRBJ2-3, with D hard to call. Germline-derived CDR1 and CDR2 are MDHEN and SYDVKM. V was trimmed by 2 bases and J by 0 bases, leaving 6 bases between them. CDR3 length: 14 residues. The CDR3 reads CASSLPDSTDTQYF. The DNA for the CDR3 is TGTGCCAGCAGTTTACCGGATAGCACAGATACGCAGTATTTT. Together with reference TRBV28 and TRBJ2-3, the CDR3 gives the full variable domain: DVKVTQSSRYLVKRTGEKVFLECVQDMDHENMFWYRQDPGLGLRLIYFSYDVKMKEKGDIPEGYSVSREKKERFSLILESASTNQTSMYLCASSLPDSTDTQYFGPGTRLTVL.

This chain connects TRBV6-5 to TRBJ1-3; D remains ambiguous. CDR1 and CDR2 (germline): MNHEY, SVGAGI. V was pared by 6 bases and J by 3 bases, with 15 bases between. CDR3 size: 15 residues. The CDR3 DNA sequence: TGTGCCAGCAGCGTCACAGCATTCGATGGAAACACCATATATTTT. Protein sequence: CASSVTAFDGNTIYF.

A remark on this clone: A junction end diverges from the germline sequence, so it may reflect a read error. This chain joins TRBV7-7 and TRBJ2-1, with TRBD1 matching 7 bases. This CDR3 is 18 amino acids long. The germline V gene encodes CDR1 SSHAT and CDR2 FNYEAQ (reference sequence). The CDR3 protein is CASSLSDRAPEPYNEQFF. CDR3 in DNA: TGTGCTAGCAGCTTAAGCGACAGGGCCCCAGAGCCCTACAATGAGCAGTTCTTC.

This clone was picked up one time. The CDR3 sequence: CASKSTGGGGTEAFF. Here the CDR3 DNA reads TGTGCCAGCAAATCGACAGGGGGCGGTGGCACTGAAGCTTTCTTT. The chain uses TRBV6-6 and TRBJ1-1; TRBD1 matches 10 bases. CDR1 is MNHNY and CDR2 is SVGAGI in the germline V gene (reference sequence). The CDR3 is 15 residues long. V shed 7 bases, J shed 4 bases, and the junction held 9 bases outside the gene matches.

The V call is TRBV2, the J call TRBJ1-5; TRBD1 agrees at 10 bases. The germline V gene encodes CDR1 SNHLY and CDR2 FYNNEI. Trimming removed 4 bases from V and 6 bases from J; junction bases left unmatched: 3. The CDR3 loop spans 14 amino acids. The CDR3 nucleotides are TGTGCCAGCAGTGGGACAGGGGGTTTTCAGCCCCAGCATTTT. It specifies CASSGTGGFQPQHF.

CDR3 in amino acids: CASRGQLNTEAFF. CDR3 in DNA: TGTGCCAGCAGGGGGCAGTTGAACACTGAAGCTTTCTTT. The genes are TRBV2 and TRBJ1-1, with a tentative D call TRBD1 (5 bases). From germline, CDR1 is SNHLY and CDR2 FYNNEI. Trimming removed 6 bases at V and 0 bases at J, with 8 bases between. This CDR3 spans 13 amino acids. The full variable domain, rest sourced from reference TRBV2 and TRBJ1-1, is EPEVTQTPSHQVTQMGQEVILRCVPISNHLYFYWYRQILGQKVEFLVSFYNNEISEKSEIFDDQFSVERPDGSNFTLKIRSTKLEDSAMYFCASRGQLNTEAFFGQGTRLTVV.

The chain joins TRBV9 to TRBJ2-2; a possible D gene is TRBD1 (6 bases). This CDR3 contains 14 residues. Germline loops: CDR1 SGDLS, CDR2 YYNGEE. V was cut by 4 bases and J by 5 bases, with 12 bases left in between. CDR3 nucleotide sequence: TGTGCCAGCAGCCCCCACAGGGCTACCGGGGAGCTGTTTTTT. Protein: CASSPHRATGELFF.

This sequence joins TRBV19 and TRBJ1-5; possibly TRBD1 for D (5 bases). V lost 6 bases and J lost 7, with 16 bases in between. The CDR3 length is 14 residues. Germline assignment: CDR1 LNHDA and CDR2 SQIVND (reference sequence). The CDR3 loop is CASSPRRDGQPQHF. In DNA form, the CDR3 reads TGTGCCAGTAGCCCCAGACGGGACGGGCAGCCCCAGCATTTT.

The CDR3, as DNA: TGTGCCAGCAGCTTGTTGTCAGGGTCGGGCTACACCTTC. It encodes CASSLLSGSGYTF. The J gene is TRBJ1-2, the V gene TRBV5-6, with D tentatively TRBD1 (5 bases). V gave up 1 base and J gave up 8 bases, with 12 bases separating them. Germline V gives CDR1 SGHDT, CDR2 YYEEEE. This CDR3 is built from 13 residues.

The rearrangement joins TRBV7-9 to TRBJ2-4; 9 nucleotides align to TRBD1. Germline V gene data show CDR1 as SEHNR and CDR2 as FQNEAQ (reference sequence). The ends lost 4 bases at V and 4 bases at J; junction bases unmatched: 5. The CDR3 has 15 amino acids. The CDR3 spells CASSSSGTGKNIQYF. The CDR3 bases are TGTGCCAGCAGCTCCTCAGGGACAGGGAAAAACATTCAGTACTTC.

J is TRBJ1-2 and V is TRBV11-2; the D gene is possibly TRBD1 (5 bases). Germline V gene data show CDR1 as SGHAT and CDR2 as FQNNGV. The CDR3 contains 14 residues. Trimming stripped 1 base from V and 8 bases from J, with 14 bases between. The CDR3, as DNA: TGTGCCAGCAGCTTAGTTACGGAGGGGAGAGGCTACACCTTC. Translated, it gives CASSLVTEGRGYTF.

J is TRBJ1-5 and V is TRBV7-8; the D gene is possibly TRBD1 (5 bases). The germline V gene encodes CDR1 SGHVS and CDR2 FQNEAQ. The V end was cut by 1 base, the J end by 5 bases, with 15 bases between. The CDR3 contains 16 residues. CDR3 in DNA: TGTGCCAGCAGCTTAGACCGGGGCAGGGTTGATCAGCCCCAGCATTTT. Its protein product is CASSLDRGRVDQPQHF.